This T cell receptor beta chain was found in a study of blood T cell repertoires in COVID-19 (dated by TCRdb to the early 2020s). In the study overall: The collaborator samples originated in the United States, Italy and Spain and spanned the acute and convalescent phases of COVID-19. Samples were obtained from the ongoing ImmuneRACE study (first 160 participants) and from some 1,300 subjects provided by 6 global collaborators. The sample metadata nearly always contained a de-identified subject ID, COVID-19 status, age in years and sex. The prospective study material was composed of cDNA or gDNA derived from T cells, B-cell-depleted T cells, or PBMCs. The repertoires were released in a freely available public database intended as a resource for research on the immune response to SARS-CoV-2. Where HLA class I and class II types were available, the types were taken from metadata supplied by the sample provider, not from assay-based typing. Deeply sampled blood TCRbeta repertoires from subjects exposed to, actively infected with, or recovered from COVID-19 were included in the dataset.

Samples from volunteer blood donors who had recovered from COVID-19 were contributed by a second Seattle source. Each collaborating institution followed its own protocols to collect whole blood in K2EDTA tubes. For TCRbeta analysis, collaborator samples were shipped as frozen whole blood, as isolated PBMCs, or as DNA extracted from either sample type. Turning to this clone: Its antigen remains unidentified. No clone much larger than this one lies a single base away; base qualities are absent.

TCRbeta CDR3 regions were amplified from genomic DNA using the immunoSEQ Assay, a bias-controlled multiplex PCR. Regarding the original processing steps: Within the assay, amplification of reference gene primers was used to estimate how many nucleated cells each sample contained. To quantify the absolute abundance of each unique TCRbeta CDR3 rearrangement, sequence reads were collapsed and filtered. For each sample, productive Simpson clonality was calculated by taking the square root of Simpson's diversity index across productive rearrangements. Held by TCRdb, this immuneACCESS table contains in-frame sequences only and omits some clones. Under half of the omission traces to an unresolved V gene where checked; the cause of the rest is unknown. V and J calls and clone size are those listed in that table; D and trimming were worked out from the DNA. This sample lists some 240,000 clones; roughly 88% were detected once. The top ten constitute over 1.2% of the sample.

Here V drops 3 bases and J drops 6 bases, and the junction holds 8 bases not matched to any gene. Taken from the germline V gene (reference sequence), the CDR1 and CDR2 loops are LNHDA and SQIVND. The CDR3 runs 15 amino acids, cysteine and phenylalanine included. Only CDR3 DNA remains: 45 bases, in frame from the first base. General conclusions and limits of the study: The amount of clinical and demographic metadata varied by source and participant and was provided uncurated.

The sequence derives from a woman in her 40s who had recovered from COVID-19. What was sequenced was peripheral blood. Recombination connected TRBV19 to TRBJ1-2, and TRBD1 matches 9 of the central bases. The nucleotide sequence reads TGTGCCAGTAGTATCCCACAGGGGGCATTCAATGGCTACACCTTC. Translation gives CASSIPQGAFNGYTF.